This T cell receptor beta chain was sequenced in a study of blood T cell repertoires in COVID-19. The sample holds a few counts of this clone. Germline V gives CDR1 MNHNS, CDR2 SASEGT. The CDR3 runs to 17 residues. V lost 3 bases, J lost 0 bases, and 9 bases stayed unmatched. This table comes from immunoSEQ multiplex PCR, and its TCRdb copy is limited to in-frame clones, with some not included. The sample has about 210,000 clones; approximately 83% are singletons. The sequence was collected from a middle-aged woman with active or convalescent COVID-19. The chain links TRBV6-1 to TRBJ1-2, with 8 bases fitting TRBD1. Sample: peripheral blood. CDR3 nucleotide sequence: TGTGCCAGCAGTGAGGATTTCGGACAGGGAGCTAACTATGGCTACACCTTC. Encoded protein: CASSEDFGQGANYGYTF.